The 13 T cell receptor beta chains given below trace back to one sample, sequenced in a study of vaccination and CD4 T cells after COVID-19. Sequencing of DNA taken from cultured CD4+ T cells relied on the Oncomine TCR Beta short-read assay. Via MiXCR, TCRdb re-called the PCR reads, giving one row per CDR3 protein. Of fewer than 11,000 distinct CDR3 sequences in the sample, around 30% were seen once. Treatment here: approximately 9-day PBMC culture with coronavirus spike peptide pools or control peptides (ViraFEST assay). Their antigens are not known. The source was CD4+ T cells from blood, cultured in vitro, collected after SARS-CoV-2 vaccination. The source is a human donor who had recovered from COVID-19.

CDR3: CASSYGTLNTGELFF. The CDR3 nucleotides read TGTGCCAGCAGTTACGGGACGTTGAACACCGGGGAGCTGTTTTTT. This chain connects TRBV6-5 to TRBJ2-2; D might be TRBD1 or TRBD2, each matching 5 bases. CDR3 size: 15 residues. The V and J ends lost 2 bases and 1 base respectively, with 8 bases between them. CDR1 is MNHEY, CDR2 SVGAGI, per germline.

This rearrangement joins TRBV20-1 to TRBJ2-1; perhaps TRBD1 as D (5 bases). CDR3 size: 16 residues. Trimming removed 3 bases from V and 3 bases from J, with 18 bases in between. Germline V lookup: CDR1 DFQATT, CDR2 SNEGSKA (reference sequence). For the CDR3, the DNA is TGCAGTGCTAGGGAGATGGACAAGGGTAGCTACAATGAGCAGTTCTTC. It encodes CSAREMDKGSYNEQFF.

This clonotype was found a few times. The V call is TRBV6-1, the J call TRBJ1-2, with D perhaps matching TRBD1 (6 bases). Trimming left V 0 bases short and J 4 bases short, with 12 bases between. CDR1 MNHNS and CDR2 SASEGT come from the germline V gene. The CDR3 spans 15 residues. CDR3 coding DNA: TGTGCCAGCAGTGAAGCGTGGACAGCCTCCTATGGCTACACCTTC. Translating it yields CASSEAWTASYGYTF.

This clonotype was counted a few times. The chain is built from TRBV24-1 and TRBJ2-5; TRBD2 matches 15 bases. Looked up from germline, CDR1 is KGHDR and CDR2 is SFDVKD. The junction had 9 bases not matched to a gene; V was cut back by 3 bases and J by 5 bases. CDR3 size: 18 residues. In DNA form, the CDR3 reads TGTGCCACCAGTGATCCTGGACTAGCGGGAGGGCCGAGGGAGACCCAGTACTTC. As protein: CATSDPGLAGGPRETQYF.

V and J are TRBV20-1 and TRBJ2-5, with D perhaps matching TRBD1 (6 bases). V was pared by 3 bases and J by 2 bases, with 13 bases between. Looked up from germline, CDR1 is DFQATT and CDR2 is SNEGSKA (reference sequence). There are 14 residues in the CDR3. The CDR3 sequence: CSARVSDRQETQYF. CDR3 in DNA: TGCAGTGCTAGGGTTTCCGACAGGCAAGAGACCCAGTACTTC.

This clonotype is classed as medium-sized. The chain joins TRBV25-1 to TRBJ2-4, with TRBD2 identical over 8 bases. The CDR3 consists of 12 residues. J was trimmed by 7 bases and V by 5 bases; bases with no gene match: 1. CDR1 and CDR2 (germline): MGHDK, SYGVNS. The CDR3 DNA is TGTGCCAGCAGTCCTAGCGGGAACATTCAGTACTTC. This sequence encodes CASSPSGNIQYF.

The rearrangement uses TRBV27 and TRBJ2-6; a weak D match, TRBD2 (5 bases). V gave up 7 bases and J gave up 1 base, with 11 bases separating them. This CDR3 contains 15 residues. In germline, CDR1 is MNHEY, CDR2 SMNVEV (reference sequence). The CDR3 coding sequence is TGTGCCAGCAAGTTTAGGGAGTCTGGGGCCAACGTCCTGACTTTC. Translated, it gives CASKFRESGANVLTF. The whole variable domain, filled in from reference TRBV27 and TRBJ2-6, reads EAQVTQNPRYLITVTGKKLTVTCSQNMNHEYMSWYRQDPGLGLRQIYYSMNVEVTDKGDVPEGYKVSRKEKRNFPLILESPSPNQTSLYFCASKFRESGANVLTFGAGSRLTVL.

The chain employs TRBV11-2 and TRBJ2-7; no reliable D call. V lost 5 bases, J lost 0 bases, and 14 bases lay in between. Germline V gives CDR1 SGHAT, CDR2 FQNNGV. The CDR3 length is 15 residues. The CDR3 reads CASSRRGESSYEQYF. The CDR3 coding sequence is TGTGCCAGCAGCCGCCGCGGAGAGAGCTCCTACGAGCAGTACTTC.

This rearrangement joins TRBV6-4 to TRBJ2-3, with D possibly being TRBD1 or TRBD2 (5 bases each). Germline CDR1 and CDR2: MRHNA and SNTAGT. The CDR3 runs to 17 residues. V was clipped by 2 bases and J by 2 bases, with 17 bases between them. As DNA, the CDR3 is TGTGCCAGCAGTGACGGGGGTTTCGCGCACGCCACAGATACGCAGTATTTT. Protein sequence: CASSDGGFAHATDTQYF.

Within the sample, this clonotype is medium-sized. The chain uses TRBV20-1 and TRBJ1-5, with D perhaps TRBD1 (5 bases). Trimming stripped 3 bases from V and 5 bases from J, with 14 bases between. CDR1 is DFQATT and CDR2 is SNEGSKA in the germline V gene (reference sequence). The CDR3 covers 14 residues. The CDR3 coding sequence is TGCAGTGCTAGTTCGCGCCTGGGGGATCAGCCCCAGCATTTT. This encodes CSASSRLGDQPQHF.

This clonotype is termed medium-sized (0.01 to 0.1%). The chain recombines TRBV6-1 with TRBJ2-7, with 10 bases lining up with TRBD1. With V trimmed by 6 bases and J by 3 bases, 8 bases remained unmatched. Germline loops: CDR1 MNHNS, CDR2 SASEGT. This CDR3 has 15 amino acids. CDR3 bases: TGTGCCAGCAGCGACCGGGACAGGGGATACTACGAGCAGTACTTC. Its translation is CASSDRDRGYYEQYF.

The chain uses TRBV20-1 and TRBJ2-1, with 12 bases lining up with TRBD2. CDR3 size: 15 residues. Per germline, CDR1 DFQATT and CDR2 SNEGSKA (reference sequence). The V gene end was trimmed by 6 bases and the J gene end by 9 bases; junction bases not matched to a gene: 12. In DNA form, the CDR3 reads TGCAGTGCCAAAAAGCTAGCGGGAGGGGTCCGTGAGCAGTTCTTC. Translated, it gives CSAKKLAGGVREQFF.

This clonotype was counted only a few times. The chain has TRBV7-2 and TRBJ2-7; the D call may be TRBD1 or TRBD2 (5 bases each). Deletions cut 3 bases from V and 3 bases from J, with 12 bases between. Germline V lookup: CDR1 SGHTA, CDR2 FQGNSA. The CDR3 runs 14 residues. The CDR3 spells CASSLGTPRYEQYF. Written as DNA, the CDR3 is TGTGCCAGCAGCTTGGGGACGCCCCGCTACGAGCAGTACTTC.